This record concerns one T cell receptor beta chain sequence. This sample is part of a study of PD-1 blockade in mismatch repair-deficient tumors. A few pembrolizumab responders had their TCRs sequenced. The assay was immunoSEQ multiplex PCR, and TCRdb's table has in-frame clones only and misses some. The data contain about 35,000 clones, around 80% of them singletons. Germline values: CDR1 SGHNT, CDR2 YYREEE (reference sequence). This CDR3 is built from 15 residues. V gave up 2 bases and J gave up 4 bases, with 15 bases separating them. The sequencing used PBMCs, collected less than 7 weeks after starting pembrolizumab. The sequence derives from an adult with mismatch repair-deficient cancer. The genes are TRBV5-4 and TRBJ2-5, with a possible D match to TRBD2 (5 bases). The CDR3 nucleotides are TGTGCCAGCAGCTTCAAAGGGCTAGCTAGAGAGACCCAGTACTTC. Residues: CASSFKGLARETQYF.